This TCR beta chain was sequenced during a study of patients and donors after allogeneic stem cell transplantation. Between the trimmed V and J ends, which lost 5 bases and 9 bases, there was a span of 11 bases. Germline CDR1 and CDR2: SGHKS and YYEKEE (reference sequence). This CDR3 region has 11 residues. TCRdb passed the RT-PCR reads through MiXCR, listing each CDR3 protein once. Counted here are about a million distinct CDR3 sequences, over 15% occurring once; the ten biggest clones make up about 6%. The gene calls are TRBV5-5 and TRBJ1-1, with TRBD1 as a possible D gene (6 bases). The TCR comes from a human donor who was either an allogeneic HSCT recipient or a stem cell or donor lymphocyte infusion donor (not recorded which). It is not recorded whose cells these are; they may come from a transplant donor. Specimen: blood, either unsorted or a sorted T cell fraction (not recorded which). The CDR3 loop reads CASSLQGKAFF. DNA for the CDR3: TGTGCCAGCAGTTTACAGGGTAAAGCTTTCTTT.